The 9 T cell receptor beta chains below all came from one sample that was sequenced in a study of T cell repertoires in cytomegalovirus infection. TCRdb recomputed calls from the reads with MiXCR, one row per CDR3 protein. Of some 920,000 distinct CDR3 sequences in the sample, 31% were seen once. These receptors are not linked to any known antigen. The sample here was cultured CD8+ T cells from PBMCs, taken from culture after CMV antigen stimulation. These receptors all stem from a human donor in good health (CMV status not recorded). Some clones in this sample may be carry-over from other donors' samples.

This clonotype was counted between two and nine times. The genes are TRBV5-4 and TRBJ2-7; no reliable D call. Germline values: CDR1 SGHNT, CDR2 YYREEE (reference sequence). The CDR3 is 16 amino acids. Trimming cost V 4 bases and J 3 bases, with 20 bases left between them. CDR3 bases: TGTGCCAGCAGCCGTACCCCCGGAACAGAACACTACGAGCAGTACGTC. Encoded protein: CASSRTPGTEHYEQYV.

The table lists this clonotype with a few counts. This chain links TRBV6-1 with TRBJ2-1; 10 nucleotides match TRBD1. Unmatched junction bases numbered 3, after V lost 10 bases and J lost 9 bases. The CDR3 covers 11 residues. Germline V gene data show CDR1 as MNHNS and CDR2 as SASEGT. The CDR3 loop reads CATWDRGEQFF. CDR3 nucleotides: TGTGCCACCTGGGACAGGGGTGAGCAGTTCTTC.

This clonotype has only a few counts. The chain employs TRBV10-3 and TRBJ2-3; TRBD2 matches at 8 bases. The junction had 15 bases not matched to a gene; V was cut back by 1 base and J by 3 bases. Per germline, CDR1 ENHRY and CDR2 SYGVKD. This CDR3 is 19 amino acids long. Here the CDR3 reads CAISELESSGARVTDTQYF. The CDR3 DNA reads TGTGCCATCAGTGAGTTGGAGAGTAGCGGGGCCCGGGTGACAGATACGCAGTATTTT.

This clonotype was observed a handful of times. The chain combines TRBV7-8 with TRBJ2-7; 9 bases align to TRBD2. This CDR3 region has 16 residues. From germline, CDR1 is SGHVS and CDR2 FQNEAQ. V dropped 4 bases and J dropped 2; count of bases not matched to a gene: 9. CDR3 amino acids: CASSSAWLAGTYEQYV. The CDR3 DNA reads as TGTGCCAGCAGCTCCGCCTGGCTAGCGGGGACCTACGAGCAGTACGTC.

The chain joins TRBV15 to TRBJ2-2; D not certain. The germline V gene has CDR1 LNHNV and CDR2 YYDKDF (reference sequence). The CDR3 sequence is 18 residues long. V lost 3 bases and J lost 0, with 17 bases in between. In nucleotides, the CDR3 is TGTGCCACCAGCAGGCCGTCGGCCGCGAGGACGAACACCGGGGAGCTGTTTTTT. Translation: CATSRPSAARTNTGELFF.

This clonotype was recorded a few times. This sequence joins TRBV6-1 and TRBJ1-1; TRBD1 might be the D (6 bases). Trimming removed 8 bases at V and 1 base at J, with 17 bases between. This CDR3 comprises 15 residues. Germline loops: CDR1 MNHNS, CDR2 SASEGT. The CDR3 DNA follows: TGTGCCAGCCCAGAGGAGGGGGGAGGGAACACTGAAGCTTTCTTT. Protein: CASPEEGGGNTEAFF.

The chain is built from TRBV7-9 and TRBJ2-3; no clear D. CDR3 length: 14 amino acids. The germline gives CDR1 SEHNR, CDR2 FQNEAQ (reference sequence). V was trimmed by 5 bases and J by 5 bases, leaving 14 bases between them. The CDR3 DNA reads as TGTGCCAGCAGCGGCCAGGCGATTAGAGATACGCAGTATTTT. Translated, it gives CASSGQAIRDTQYF.

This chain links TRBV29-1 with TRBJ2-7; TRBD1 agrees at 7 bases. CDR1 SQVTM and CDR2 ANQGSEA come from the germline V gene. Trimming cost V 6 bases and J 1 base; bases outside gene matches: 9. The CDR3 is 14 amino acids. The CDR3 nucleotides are TGCAGCGTAGCCGGGACAGTCTCTTCCTACGAGCAGTACTTC. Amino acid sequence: CSVAGTVSSYEQYF.

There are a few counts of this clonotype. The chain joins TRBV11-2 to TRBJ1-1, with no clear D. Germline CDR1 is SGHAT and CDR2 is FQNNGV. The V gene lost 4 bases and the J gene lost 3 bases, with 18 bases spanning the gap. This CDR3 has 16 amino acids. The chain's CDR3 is CASSYISYGRDTEAFF. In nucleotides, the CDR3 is TGTGCCAGCAGCTACATCTCCTACGGGCGGGACACTGAAGCTTTCTTT.